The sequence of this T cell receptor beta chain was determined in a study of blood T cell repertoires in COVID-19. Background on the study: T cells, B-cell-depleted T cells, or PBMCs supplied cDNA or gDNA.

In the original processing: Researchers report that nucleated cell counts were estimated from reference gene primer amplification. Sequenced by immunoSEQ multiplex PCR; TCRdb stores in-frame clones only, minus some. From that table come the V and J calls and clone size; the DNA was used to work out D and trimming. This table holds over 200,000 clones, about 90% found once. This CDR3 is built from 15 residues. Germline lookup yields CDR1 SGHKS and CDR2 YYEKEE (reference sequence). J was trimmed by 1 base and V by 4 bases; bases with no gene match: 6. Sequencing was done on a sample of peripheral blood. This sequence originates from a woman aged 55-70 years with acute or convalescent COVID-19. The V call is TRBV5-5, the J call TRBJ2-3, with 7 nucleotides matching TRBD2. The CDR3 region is CASSPSGTRTDTQYF. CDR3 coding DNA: TGTGCCAGCAGCCCGAGCGGGACTCGCACAGATACGCAGTATTTT.